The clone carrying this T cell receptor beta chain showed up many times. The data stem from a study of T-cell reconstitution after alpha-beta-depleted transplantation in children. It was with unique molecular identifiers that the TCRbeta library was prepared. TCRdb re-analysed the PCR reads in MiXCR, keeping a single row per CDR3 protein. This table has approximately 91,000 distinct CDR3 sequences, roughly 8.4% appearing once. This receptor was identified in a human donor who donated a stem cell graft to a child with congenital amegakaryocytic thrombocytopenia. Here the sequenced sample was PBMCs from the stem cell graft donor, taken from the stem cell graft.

Here the CDR3 reads CSASSGIADTQYF. The CDR3 DNA sequence: TGCAGTGCTAGTTCTGGGATTGCAGATACGCAGTATTTT. The chain joins TRBV20-1 to TRBJ2-3; no clear D gene. The CDR3 loop spans 13 amino acids. Trimming cost V 3 bases and J 4 bases, with 11 bases left between them. Germline CDR1 DFQATT, CDR2 SNEGSKA (reference sequence).